Below are 29 T cell receptor beta chains sequenced from a single sample in a study of blood T cell repertoires in COVID-19. Data came from immunoSEQ multiplex PCR; TCRdb stores just in-frame clones and leaves some out. The sample has approximately 170,000 clones, 80% to 90% seen once. The sample comprised peripheral blood. The receptor source for this set is a man in his forties or fifties with active or convalescent COVID-19.

The CDR3 DNA reads TGTGCCAGCAGCTTAGTCCAGGGCAGGGGGTACGATGAGCAGTTCTTC. This codes for CASSLVQGRGYDEQFF. V usage is TRBV11-1 and J usage is TRBJ2-1, with TRBD1 matching 7 bases. The V segment lost 1 base and the J segment 8 bases; nucleotides outside the gene matches: 11. The CDR3 is made up of 16 amino acids. Germline CDR1 SGHAT, CDR2 FQDESV (reference sequence).

The chain has TRBV9 and TRBJ1-2; D remains unclear. CDR3 length: 16 amino acids. Looked up from germline, CDR1 is SGDLS and CDR2 is YYNGEE. V lost 3 bases to trimming and J lost 5 bases, with 20 bases between them. DNA of the CDR3: TGTGCCAGCAGCGACCGGGGAGCGGATTCTGGGTATGGCTACACCTTC. Translated: CASSDRGADSGYGYTF.

The chain is built from TRBV28 and TRBJ1-2; possible D gene TRBD1, 6 bases. The CDR3 extends over 16 amino acids. Germline V lookup: CDR1 MDHEN, CDR2 SYDVKM. V was trimmed by 5 bases and J by 4 bases, leaving 20 bases between them. CDR3 loop: CASSAPGHWSVYGYTF. The CDR3 bases are TGTGCCAGCAGTGCTCCGGGACACTGGTCCGTCTATGGCTACACCTTC.

The CDR3 nucleotides are TGTGCCAGTAGTATGGTCGGACAGAGGAACACTGAAGCTTTCTTT. This translates into CASSMVGQRNTEAFF. The V gene is TRBV19, the J gene TRBJ1-1, with D possibly TRBD1 on 6 matching bases. CDR1 LNHDA and CDR2 SQIVND come from the germline V gene (reference sequence). The CDR3 sequence is 15 residues long. V was trimmed by 3 bases and J by 1 base, leaving 12 bases between them.

V usage is TRBV6-5 and J usage is TRBJ1-5; 9 bases align to TRBD1. Trimming took 7 bases from V and 9 from J; bases not matched to a gene: 10. CDR1 and CDR2 from the germline V gene are MNHEY and SVGAGI. The length of the CDR3 is 14 residues. The CDR3 DNA reads as TGTGCCAGCAAAACTAGGGACAGGGTAGGGCCCCAGCATTTT. Its translation is CASKTRDRVGPQHF.

The J gene is TRBJ1-2, the V gene TRBV12-3 or TRBV12-4; TRBD1 matches at 7 bases. This CDR3 is 13 amino acids long. The V gene end was trimmed by 5 bases and the J gene end by 4 bases; junction bases not matched to a gene: 4. CDR3 in amino acids: CASSRGLVYGYTF. The CDR3 DNA sequence: TGTGCCAGCAGTAGGGGGCTCGTCTATGGCTACACCTTC.

The chain carries TRBV6-5 and TRBJ2-3, with 7 nucleotides matching TRBD1. J was trimmed by 0 bases and V by 5 bases; bases with no gene match: 5. CDR1 and CDR2 from the germline V gene are MNHEY and SVGAGI. The CDR3 length is 15 residues. The chain's CDR3 is CASSPRQGSTDTQYF. CDR3 in DNA: TGTGCCAGCAGTCCCCGACAGGGTAGCACAGATACGCAGTATTTT.

This clone has a single count. This chain links TRBV12-3 or TRBV12-4 with TRBJ1-5; no firm D call. V was cut by 3 bases and J by 5 bases, with 8 bases left in between. CDR3 length: 13 amino acids. The CDR3 loop is CASSLRVDQPQHF. DNA for the CDR3: TGTGCCAGCAGTTTGAGGGTGGATCAGCCCCAGCATTTT.

A note on this clone: The junction shows a germline mismatch at one end, possibly a read error. The rearrangement uses TRBV6-1 and TRBJ1-2; a possible D gene is TRBD1 (5 bases). The CDR3 extends over 10 amino acids. In germline, CDR1 is MNHNS, CDR2 SASEGT. CDR3 bases: TGTGCCAGCAGTGACAGGGCCTCATCCTTC. This gives the protein CASSDRASSF.

V gene TRBV7-9 combines with J gene TRBJ1-1; a possible D gene is TRBD1 (6 bases). The ends were cut back, 2 bases at V and 7 bases at J, with 14 bases in the middle. Germline CDR1 SEHNR, CDR2 FQNEAQ (reference sequence). The length of the CDR3 is 14 residues. The CDR3 sequence is CASSLSGGRDEAFF. The DNA for the CDR3 is TGTGCCAGCAGCTTATCTGGGGGCAGAGATGAAGCTTTCTTT.

The chain employs TRBV3-1 (or the pseudogene TRBV3-2) and TRBJ2-3; 13 bases agree with TRBD2. The junction had 11 bases not matched to a gene; V was cut back by 2 bases and J by 3 bases. CDR3 length equals 19 residues. Germline V gene lookup returns CDR1 LGHDT and CDR2 YNNKEL (reference sequence). The CDR3 spells CASSQRTSGGLIGTDTQYF. The CDR3 region has the DNA TGTGCCAGCAGCCAAAGGACTAGCGGGGGTCTTATCGGGACAGATACGCAGTATTTT.

This chain connects TRBV12-5 to TRBJ2-3; D might be TRBD1 (5 bases). This CDR3 has 14 amino acids. Trimming took off 4 bases at V and 0 bases at J, with 8 bases between the two ends. Germline V gene lookup returns CDR1 LGHNT and CDR2 FRNRAP. The CDR3: CASGYRISTDTQYF. The CDR3 nucleotides are TGTGCTAGTGGTTACAGGATTAGCACAGATACGCAGTATTTT. Supplemented by reference TRBV12-5 and TRBJ2-3, the full variable domain reads DARVTQTPRHKVTEMGQEVTMRCQPILGHNTVFWYRQTMMQGLELLAYFRNRAPLDDSGMPKDRFSAEMPDATLATLKIQPSEPRDSAVYFCASGYRISTDTQYFGPGTRLTVL.

This clone occurred a few times. The V call is TRBV30, the J call TRBJ1-2; 12 positions agree with TRBD1. Germline assignment: CDR1 GTSNPN and CDR2 SVGIG (reference sequence). The J segment lost 7 bases and the V segment lost 0 bases, leaving 9 bases of the junction unmatched. This CDR3 is built from 16 residues. The CDR3 nucleotides are TGTGCCTGGAGTGTAAATCGGGACAGGGGGCGGGGTGGCTACACCTTC. Amino acid sequence: CAWSVNRDRGRGGYTF.

The chain has TRBV16 and TRBJ1-1, with TRBD1 identical over 7 bases. Germline-derived CDR1 and CDR2 are KGHSY and FQNENV. This CDR3 comprises 15 residues. V dropped 0 bases and J dropped 1; count of bases not matched to a gene: 2. CDR3 residues: CASSQSTGRNTEAFF. CDR3 sequence (DNA): TGTGCCAGCAGCCAATCGACAGGGAGGAACACTGAAGCTTTCTTT.

J is TRBJ2-7 and V is TRBV9; D uncertain. Germline CDR1 SGDLS, CDR2 YYNGEE. This CDR3 contains 15 residues. V dropped 0 bases and J dropped 5 bases, with 15 bases sitting between them. CDR3 protein: CASSVGAKRGNEQYF. CDR3 DNA: TGTGCCAGCAGCGTAGGAGCGAAGCGCGGAAACGAGCAGTACTTC.

About this clone itself: This sample includes further DNA sequences coding for the same CDR3. The chain carries TRBV7-3 and TRBJ2-7; 10 bases line up with TRBD1. The V segment lost 2 bases and the J segment 1 base; nucleotides outside the gene matches: 2. Germline V gene lookup returns CDR1 SGHTA and CDR2 FQGTGA. The CDR3 totals 15 residues. The CDR3, as DNA: TGTGCCAGCAGCTTATCGGGACAGGGGTCCTACGAGCAGTACTTC. This gives the protein CASSLSGQGSYEQYF.

The V call is TRBV9, the J call TRBJ2-4; the D gene is possibly TRBD2 (5 bases). This CDR3 has 17 amino acids. Germline V gene sequence: CDR1 SGDLS, CDR2 YYNGEE. V lost 0 bases and J lost 2, with 15 bases in between. CDR3 DNA sequence: TGTGCCAGCAGCGTAGGGGAGACATATGGGTCCAAAAACATTCAGTACTTC. Translated: CASSVGETYGSKNIQYF.

This chain uses TRBV7-9 with TRBJ1-5; a weak D match, TRBD1 (6 bases). Germline values: CDR1 SEHNR, CDR2 FQNEAQ (reference sequence). The V gene lost 2 bases and the J gene lost 5 bases, with 7 bases spanning the gap. This CDR3 spans 13 amino acids. The CDR3 DNA reads TGTGCCAGCAGCTTATCAGGGGATCAGCCCCAGCATTTT. It encodes CASSLSGDQPQHF.

V is TRBV4-2 and J is TRBJ2-3, with 8 bases aligning to TRBD2. J lost 2 bases, V lost 1 base, and 8 bases had no gene match. The CDR3 contains 17 residues. The germline V gene has CDR1 LGHNA and CDR2 YNFKEQ. The CDR3 sequence: CASSQVASGGLTDTQYF. The CDR3 DNA is TGTGCCAGCAGCCAAGTTGCCAGCGGGGGCCTCACAGATACGCAGTATTTT.

The V call is TRBV19, the J call TRBJ1-5; TRBD1 matches 9 bases. Losses at the gene ends were 7 bases for V and 5 bases for J; bases not matched to a gene: 3. The length of the CDR3 is 13 residues. Germline V CDR1 and CDR2: LNHDA, SQIVND (reference sequence). The CDR3 here is CASTDRGDQPQHF. CDR3 sequence (DNA): TGTGCCAGTACTGACAGGGGGGATCAGCCCCAGCATTTT.

The chain carries TRBV19 and TRBJ1-5; 7 bases agree with TRBD1. Trimming removed 4 bases from V and 3 bases from J; junction bases left unmatched: 3. This CDR3 is built from 14 residues. From germline, CDR1 is LNHDA and CDR2 SQIVND (reference sequence). The CDR3 DNA sequence: TGTGCCAGTAGTAGACAGGGATCCAATCAGCCCCAGCATTTT. Translation gives CASSRQGSNQPQHF.

The gene calls are TRBV18 and TRBJ1-5; 8 positions match TRBD1. The CDR3 spans 16 residues. Germline V lookup: CDR1 KGHSH, CDR2 LQKENI. V lost 2 bases and J lost 5; bases outside the gene matches: 8. The CDR3 region has the DNA TGTGCCAGCTCACCAGACACACAGGGGGTGGATCAGCCCCAGCATTTT. Translated: CASSPDTQGVDQPQHF.

A word on this clone: Other DNA sequences of this sample code for an identical CDR3. J is TRBJ2-1 and V is TRBV12-3 or TRBV12-4, with D possibly matching TRBD1 (5 bases). The CDR3 is 13 residues long. Trimming stripped 2 bases from V and 3 bases from J, with 5 bases between. The CDR3 DNA sequence: TGTGCCAGCAGTTTAAGGGGCTACAATGAGCAGTTCTTC. Translation gives CASSLRGYNEQFF.

The chain recombines TRBV28 with TRBJ2-2; the D gene is possibly TRBD2 (5 bases). CDR1 and CDR2 (germline): MDHEN, SYDVKM. Deletions cut 6 bases from V and 6 bases from J, with 11 bases between. This CDR3 contains 13 residues. The CDR3 protein is CASRLGFSGELFF. The CDR3 nucleotides read TGTGCCAGCAGACTAGGTTTTTCCGGGGAGCTGTTTTTT.

The CDR3 DNA reads TGTGCCAGTAGTATGGGTTTGGGGAGTTCACCCCTCCACTTT. It translates to CASSMGLGSSPLHF. The gene calls are TRBV19 and TRBJ1-6; D uncertain. Germline V gene sequence: CDR1 LNHDA, CDR2 SQIVND (reference sequence). CDR3 length equals 14 residues. V was pared by 3 bases and J by 9 bases, with 12 bases between.

The chain carries TRBV20-1 and TRBJ1-1; the D is unclear. This CDR3 has 11 residues. Trimming pared 5 bases from V and 3 bases from J, leaving 7 bases between. Germline assignment: CDR1 DFQATT and CDR2 SNEGSKA (reference sequence). The CDR3 coding sequence is TGCAGTGCTCCGGACTACACTGAAGCTTTCTTT. It is translated as CSAPDYTEAFF.

V gene TRBV5-1 combines with J gene TRBJ1-1; D is possibly TRBD1 (6 bases). Germline V CDR1 and CDR2: SGHRS, YFSETQ. Trimming stripped 7 bases from V and 8 bases from J, with 12 bases between. CDR3 length: 11 amino acids. The CDR3 reads CASFRGAEAFF. The CDR3 DNA sequence: TGCGCCAGCTTCCGGGGGGCGGAAGCTTTCTTT.

The chain combines TRBV29-1 with TRBJ1-2, with 11 bases aligning to TRBD1. The germline V gene encodes CDR1 SQVTM and CDR2 ANQGSEA. The CDR3 has 14 amino acids. Trimming at V came to 4 bases and at J to 4 bases, leaving 5 bases not matched to a gene. This CDR3 is CSVGTGGQLYGYTF. The CDR3 bases are TGCAGCGTTGGGACAGGGGGCCAACTCTATGGCTACACCTTC.

Only one count was recorded for this clone. The rearrangement joins TRBV24-1 to TRBJ2-5; 8 bases match TRBD1. V lost 4 bases, J lost 1 base, and 7 bases stayed unmatched. From germline, CDR1 is KGHDR and CDR2 SFDVKD. This CDR3 is 16 amino acids long. In nucleotides, the CDR3 is TGTGCCACCAGTGACCCTAGACAGGGGCCCCAAGAGACCCAGTACTTC. This translates into CATSDPRQGPQETQYF.